What follows describes a single T cell receptor (beta chain). Its antigen is as yet unknown. Vbeta (60) and Jbeta (13) primers were used in the PCR. The assay was immunoSEQ multiplex PCR, and TCRdb's table has in-frame clones only and misses some. The table has tens of thousands of clones, 80% to 90% seen once. Germline CDR1 and CDR2: LGHNA and YNFKEQ. Trimming cost V 1 base and J 1 base; bases outside gene matches: 8. The CDR3 runs 18 residues. The source of the sample is a study of cytomegalovirus exposure and HLA in healthy donors. Findings of the study overall: Reportedly, cytomegalovirus status was diagnosed with high sensitivity and specificity. CMV antigen specificity of a few CMV-associated chains was confirmed in vitro. The study assumed roughly uniform donor sequencing depth for presence/absence analyses.

This rearrangement joins TRBV4-2 to TRBJ2-3; 10 bases are shared with TRBD2. This sequence was found in a woman in her thirties in good health and CMV-seronegative. Source material: PBMCs. For the CDR3, the DNA is TGTGCCAGCAGCCAAGCTGGACTAGCGGCGTCAGGCACAGATACGCAGTATTTT. It translates to CASSQAGLAASGTDTQYF.